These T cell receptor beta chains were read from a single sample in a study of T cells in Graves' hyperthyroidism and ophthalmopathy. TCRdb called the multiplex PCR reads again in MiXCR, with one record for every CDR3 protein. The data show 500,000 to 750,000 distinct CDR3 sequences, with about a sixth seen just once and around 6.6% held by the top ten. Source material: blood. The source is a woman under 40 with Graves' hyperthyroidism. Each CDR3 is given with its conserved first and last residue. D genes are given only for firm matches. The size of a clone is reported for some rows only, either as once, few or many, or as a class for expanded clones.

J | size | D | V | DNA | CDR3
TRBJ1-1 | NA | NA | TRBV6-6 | TGTGCCAGCAGTTACTCGGATAGTCGGACTGAAGCTTTCTTT | CASSYSDSRTEAFF
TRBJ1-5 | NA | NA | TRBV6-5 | TGTGCCAGCAGTTACTCTTCACAAGCCAATCAGCCCCAGCATTTT | CASSYSSQANQPQHF
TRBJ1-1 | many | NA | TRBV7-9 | TGTGCCAGCAGCTCCCGGGTGGGGGTGTTCACTGAAGCTTTCTTT | CASSSRVGVFTEAFF
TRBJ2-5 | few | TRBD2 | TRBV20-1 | TGCAGTGCTAGGAATCTAGCGGGAGAAGGGGGAGAGACCCAGTACTTC | CSARNLAGEGGETQYF
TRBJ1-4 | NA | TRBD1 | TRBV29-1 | TGCAGCGCCCCCGGGACAGGGAATGCACCTAATGAAAAACTGTTTTTT | CSAPGTGNAPNEKLFF
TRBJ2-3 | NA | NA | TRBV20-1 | TGCAGTGCTAGGAGGGAGTCGTCAGATACGCAGTATTTT | CSARRESSDTQYF
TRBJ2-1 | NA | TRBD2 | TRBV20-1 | TGCAGTGCTAGAGCCCTTGGACTAGCGGGATACAATGAGCAGTTCTTC | CSARALGLAGYNEQFF
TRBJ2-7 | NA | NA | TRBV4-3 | TGCGCCAGCAGCCACACTAGCAGATCCTACGAGCAGTACTTC | CASSHTSRSYEQYF
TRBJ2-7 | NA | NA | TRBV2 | TGTGCCAGCCCCCTAGGGCGCGAGCAGTACTTC | CASPLGREQYF
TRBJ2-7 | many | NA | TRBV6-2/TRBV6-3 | TGTGCCAGCAGACCGGGGGACGGGACCTACGAGCAGTACTTC | CASRPGDGTYEQYF
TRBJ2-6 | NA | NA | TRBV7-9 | TGTGCCAGCAGCAATACTAGGGCTGGGGCCAACGTCCTGACTTTC | CASSNTRAGANVLTF
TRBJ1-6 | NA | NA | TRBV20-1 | TGCAGTGCCAGACCAGCGTCTTCTAATTCACCCCTCCACTTT | CSARPASSNSPLHF
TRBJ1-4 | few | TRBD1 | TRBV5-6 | TGTGCCAGCAGCCGACAGGGGGGAGATGAAAAACTGTTTTTT | CASSRQGGDEKLFF
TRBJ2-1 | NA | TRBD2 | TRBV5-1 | TGCGCCAGCAGAGTAAGCGGGGGCTCCTACAATGAGCAGTTCTTC | CASRVSGGSYNEQFF
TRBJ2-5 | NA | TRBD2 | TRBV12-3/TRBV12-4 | TGTGCCAGCAGTTTAGGTGGACTAGCGGGAGGGGTAGACTTC | CASSLGGLAGGVDF
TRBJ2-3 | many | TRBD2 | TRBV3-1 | TGTGCCAGCAGCCAAGCTAGCGGGAGTGCAGATACGCAGTATTTT | CASSQASGSADTQYF
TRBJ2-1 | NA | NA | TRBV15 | TGTGCCACCAGCAGAGATCTAAAGGGGTCCTACAATGAGCAGTTCTTC | CATSRDLKGSYNEQFF
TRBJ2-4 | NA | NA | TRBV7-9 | TGTGCCAGCAGCTTCTTTCCAGCGGGTGAAAACATTCAGTACTTC | CASSFFPAGENIQYF
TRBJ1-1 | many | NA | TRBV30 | TGTGCCTGGCAGAGGGGGGGAGGCACTGAAGCTTTCTTT | CAWQRGGGTEAFF
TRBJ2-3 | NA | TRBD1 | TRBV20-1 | TGCAGTGCTAGAGACGGGACAGGGTTGGGGATCCTGACCGGCGGTACGCAGTATTTT | CSARDGTGLGILTGGTQYF
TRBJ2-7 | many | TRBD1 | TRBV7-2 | TGTGCCAGCAGTGTCGACAGGGGTGGAGAGCAGTACTTC | CASSVDRGGEQYF
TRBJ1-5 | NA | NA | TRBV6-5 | TGTGCCAGCAGTTTACAGGGTTGGGGCAATCAGCCCCAGCATTTT | CASSLQGWGNQPQHF
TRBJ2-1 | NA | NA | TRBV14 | TGTGCCAGCAGCCAAGATGCTAGCGTCTACAATGAGCAGTTCTTC | CASSQDASVYNEQFF
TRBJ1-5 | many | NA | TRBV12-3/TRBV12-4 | TGTGCCAGCAGTTTATATCTGGTTACTAATCAGCCCCAGCATTTT | CASSLYLVTNQPQHF
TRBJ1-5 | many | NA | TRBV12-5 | TGTGCTAGTGACGAAGGGATAGGCAATCAGCCCCAGCATTTT | CASDEGIGNQPQHF
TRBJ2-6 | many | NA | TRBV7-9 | TGTGCCAGCGGGGGGGGCGGGGCCAACGTCCTGACTTTC | CASGGGGANVLTF
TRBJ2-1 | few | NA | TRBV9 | TGTGCCAGCAGCGTAGGGGCAGGATACAATGAGCAGTTCTTC | CASSVGAGYNEQFF
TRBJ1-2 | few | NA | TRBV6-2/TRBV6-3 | TGTGCCAGCAGTCGAGATGGCTACACCTTC | CASSRDGYTF
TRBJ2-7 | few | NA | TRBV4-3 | TGCGCCAGCAGCCAAGATCCTATGGGGACCTACGAGCAGTACTTC | CASSQDPMGTYEQYF
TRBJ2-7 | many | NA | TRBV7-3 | TGTGCCAGCAGCCCCGTGGCTGCTTCGGGAGTCCTCGAGCAGTACTTC | CASSPVAASGVLEQYF
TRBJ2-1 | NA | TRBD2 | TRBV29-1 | TGCAGCGTCCGGAGGACTAGCGGGGCAGGCAATGAGCAGTTCTTC | CSVRRTSGAGNEQFF
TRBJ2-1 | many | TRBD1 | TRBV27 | TGTGCCAGCAGGTGGACAGGGGATACCTACAATGAGCAGTTCTTC | CASRWTGDTYNEQFF
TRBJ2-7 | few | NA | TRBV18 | TGTGCCAGCTCTCGTCCCGGACCCGATCGGGAGCAGTACTTC | CASSRPGPDREQYF
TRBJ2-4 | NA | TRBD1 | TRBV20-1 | TGCAGTGCTAGAGCCGGGACAGGGGATATTGACATTCAGTACTTC | CSARAGTGDIDIQYF
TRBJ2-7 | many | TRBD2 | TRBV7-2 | TGTGCCAGCAGCTTTGGTAGCGGGGCCTCCTACGAGCAGTACTTC | CASSFGSGASYEQYF
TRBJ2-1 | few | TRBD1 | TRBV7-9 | TGTGCCAGCAGCTTAGAATGGACAGGGAAGTTCTTC | CASSLEWTGKFF
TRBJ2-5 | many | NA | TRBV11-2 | TGTGCCAGCAGCTTAGAGTCGGTGCGGGGTCAAGAGACCCAGTACTTC | CASSLESVRGQETQYF